Reported below is one T cell receptor (beta chain). The antigen is undetermined. The sample belongs to a study of T cell responses to AZD1222 COVID-19 vaccine. General study findings and limits: CD4 TCRs covered the whole spike, strongest at regions 160-218 and 743-854. Baseline antibody screening turned up just six or seven seropositive AZD1222 recipients.

The V and J ends lost 1 base and 4 bases respectively, with 8 bases between them. The CDR3 contains 15 residues. CDR1 LNHNV and CDR2 YYDKDF come from the germline V gene (reference sequence). The data were produced by immunoSEQ multiplex PCR, yet TCRdb's version contains in-frame clones alone and is incomplete. The sample has around 120,000 clones, 92% seen once. This sample comprised peripheral blood, obtained on day 0 of AZD1222 vaccination. V usage is TRBV15 and J usage is TRBJ1-6; possible D gene TRBD1, 5 bases. The receptor's source is an adult in good health. DNA of the CDR3: TGTGCCACCAGCAGAGCGACAGTATATAATTCACCCCTCCACTTT. This codes for CATSRATVYNSPLHF.